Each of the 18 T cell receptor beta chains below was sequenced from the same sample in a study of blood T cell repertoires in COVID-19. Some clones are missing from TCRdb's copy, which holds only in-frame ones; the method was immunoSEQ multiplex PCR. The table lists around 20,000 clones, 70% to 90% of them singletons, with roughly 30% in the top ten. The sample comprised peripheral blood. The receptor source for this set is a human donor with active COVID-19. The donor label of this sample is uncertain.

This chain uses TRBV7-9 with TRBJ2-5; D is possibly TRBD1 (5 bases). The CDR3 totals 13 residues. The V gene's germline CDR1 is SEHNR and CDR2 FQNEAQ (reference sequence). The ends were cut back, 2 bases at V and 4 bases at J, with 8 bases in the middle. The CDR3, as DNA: TGTGCCAGCAGCTTATCAGGGTCAGAGACCCAGTACTTC. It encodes CASSLSGSETQYF.

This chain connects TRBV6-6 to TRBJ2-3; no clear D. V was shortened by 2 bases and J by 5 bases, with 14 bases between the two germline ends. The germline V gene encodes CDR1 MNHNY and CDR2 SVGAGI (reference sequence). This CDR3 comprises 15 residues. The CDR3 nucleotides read TGTGCCAGCAGTTACCCCTCGACTCTAGGAGATACGCAGTATTTT. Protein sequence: CASSYPSTLGDTQYF.

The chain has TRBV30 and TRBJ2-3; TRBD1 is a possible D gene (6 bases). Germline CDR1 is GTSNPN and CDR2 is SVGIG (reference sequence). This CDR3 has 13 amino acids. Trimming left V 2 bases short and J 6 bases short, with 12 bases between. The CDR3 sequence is CAWSRQVRDTQYF. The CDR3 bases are TGTGCCTGGAGTCGACAGGTCCGGGATACGCAGTATTTT.

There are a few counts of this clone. This chain's CDR3 is CASSIGTRGQPQHF. In DNA, the CDR3 is TGTGCCAGCAGCATAGGGACAAGAGGTCAGCCCCAGCATTTT. The chain uses TRBV6-2 or TRBV6-3 and TRBJ1-5, with D possibly TRBD1 on 6 matching bases. Germline CDR1 MNHEY, CDR2 SVGEGT. Trimming removed 6 bases at V and 6 bases at J, with 15 bases between. The CDR3 has 14 residues.

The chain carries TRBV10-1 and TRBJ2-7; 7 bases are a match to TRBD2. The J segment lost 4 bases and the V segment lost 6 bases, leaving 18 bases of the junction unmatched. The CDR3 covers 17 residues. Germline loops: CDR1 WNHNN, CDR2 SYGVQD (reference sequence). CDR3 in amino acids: CASSWTPWRECEYEQYF. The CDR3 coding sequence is TGCGCCAGCAGCTGGACCCCTTGGCGGGAGTGCGAGTACGAGCAGTACTTC.

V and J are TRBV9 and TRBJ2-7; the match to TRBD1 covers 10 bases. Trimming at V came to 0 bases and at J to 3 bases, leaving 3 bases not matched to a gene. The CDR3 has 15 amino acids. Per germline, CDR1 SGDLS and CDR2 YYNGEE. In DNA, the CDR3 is TGTGCCAGCAGCGTAGGGACAGGGGGTTTCTACGAGCAGTACTTC. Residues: CASSVGTGGFYEQYF.

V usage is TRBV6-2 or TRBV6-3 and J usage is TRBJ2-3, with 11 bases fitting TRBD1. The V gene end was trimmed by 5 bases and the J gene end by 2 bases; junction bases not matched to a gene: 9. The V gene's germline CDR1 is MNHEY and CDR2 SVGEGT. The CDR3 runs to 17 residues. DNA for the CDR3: TGTGCCAGCAGTCAGGACAGGGGGCGATCTCTCACAGATACGCAGTATTTT. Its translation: CASSQDRGRSLTDTQYF.

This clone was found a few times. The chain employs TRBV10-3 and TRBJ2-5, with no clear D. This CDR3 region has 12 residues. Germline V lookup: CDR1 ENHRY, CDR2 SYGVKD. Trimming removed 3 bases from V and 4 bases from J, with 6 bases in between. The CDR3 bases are TGTGCCATCAGTGACCCCCTAGAGACCCAGTACTTC. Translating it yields CAISDPLETQYF.

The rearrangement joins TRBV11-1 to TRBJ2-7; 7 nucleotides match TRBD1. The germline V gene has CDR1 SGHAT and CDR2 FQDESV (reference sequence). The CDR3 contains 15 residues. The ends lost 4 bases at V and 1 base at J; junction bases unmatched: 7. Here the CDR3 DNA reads TGTGCCAGCAGCTCGACAGGGACGTATTCCTACGAGCAGTACTTC. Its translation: CASSSTGTYSYEQYF. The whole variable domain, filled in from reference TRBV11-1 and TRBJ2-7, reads EAEVAQSPRYKITEKSQAVAFWCDPISGHATLYWYRQILGQGPELLVQFQDESVVDDSQLPKDRFSAERLKGVDSTLKIQPAELGDSAMYLCASSSTGTYSYEQYFGPGTRLTVT.

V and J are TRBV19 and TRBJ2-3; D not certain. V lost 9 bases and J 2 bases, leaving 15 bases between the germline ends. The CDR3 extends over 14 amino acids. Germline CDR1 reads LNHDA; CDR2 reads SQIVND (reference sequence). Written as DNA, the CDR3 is TGTGCCAGCACCCAGGCGCCTCTCACAGATACGCAGTATTTT. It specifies CASTQAPLTDTQYF.

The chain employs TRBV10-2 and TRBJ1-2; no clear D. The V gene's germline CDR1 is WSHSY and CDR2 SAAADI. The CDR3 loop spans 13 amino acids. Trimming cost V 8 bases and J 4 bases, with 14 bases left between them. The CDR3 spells CASSGDAFYGYTF. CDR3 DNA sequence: TGCGCCAGCTCGGGAGACGCTTTCTATGGCTACACCTTC.

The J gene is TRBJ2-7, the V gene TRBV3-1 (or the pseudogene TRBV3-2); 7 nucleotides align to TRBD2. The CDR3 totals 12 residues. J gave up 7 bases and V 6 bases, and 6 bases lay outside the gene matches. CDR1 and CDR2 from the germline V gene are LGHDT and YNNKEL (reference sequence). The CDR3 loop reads CASRGRAGEQYF. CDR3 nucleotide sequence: TGTGCCAGCAGAGGGAGGGCGGGAGAGCAGTACTTC.

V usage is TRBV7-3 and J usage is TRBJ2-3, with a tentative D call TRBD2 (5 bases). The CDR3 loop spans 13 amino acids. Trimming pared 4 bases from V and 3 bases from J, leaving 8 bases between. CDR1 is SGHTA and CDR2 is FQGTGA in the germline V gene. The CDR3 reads CASSSTGTDTQYF. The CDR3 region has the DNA TGTGCCAGCAGCTCCACGGGAACAGATACGCAGTATTTT.

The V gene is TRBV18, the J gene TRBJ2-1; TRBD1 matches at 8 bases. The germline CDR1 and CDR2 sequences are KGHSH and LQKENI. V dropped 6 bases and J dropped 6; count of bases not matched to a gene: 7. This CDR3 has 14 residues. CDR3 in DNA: TGTGCCAGCTCCCCGGGACAGGTGGGCAATGAGCAGTTCTTC. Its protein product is CASSPGQVGNEQFF.

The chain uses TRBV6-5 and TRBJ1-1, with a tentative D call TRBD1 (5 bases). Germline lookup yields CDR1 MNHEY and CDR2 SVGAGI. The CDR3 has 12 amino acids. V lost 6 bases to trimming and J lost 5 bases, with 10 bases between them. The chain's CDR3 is CASRDSSTEAFF. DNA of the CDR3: TGTGCCAGCAGAGACAGTTCTACTGAAGCTTTCTTT.

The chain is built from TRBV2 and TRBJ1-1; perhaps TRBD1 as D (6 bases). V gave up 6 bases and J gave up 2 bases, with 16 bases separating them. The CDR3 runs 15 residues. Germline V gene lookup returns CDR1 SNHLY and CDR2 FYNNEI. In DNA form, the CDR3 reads TGTGCCAGCAGACCCAGGGGTTCTATAAACACTGAAGCTTTCTTT. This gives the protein CASRPRGSINTEAFF.

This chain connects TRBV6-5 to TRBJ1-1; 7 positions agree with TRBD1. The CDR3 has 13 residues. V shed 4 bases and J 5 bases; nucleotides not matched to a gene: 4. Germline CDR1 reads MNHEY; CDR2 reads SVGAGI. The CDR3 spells CASSFNRGTEAFF. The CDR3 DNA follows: TGTGCCAGCAGTTTCAACAGGGGAACTGAAGCTTTCTTT.

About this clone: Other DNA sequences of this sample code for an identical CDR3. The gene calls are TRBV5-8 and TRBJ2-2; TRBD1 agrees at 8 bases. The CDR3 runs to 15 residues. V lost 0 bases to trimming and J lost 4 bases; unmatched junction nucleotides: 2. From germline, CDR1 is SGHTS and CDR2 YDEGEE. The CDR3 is CASSLGQGFTGELFF. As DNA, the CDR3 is TGTGCCAGCAGCTTGGGACAGGGGTTCACCGGGGAGCTGTTTTTT.